This T cell receptor (beta chain) was identified during a study of shared clonotypes between healthy human individuals. Findings and limits, study-wide: In this cohort, only blood was sampled, and tissue repertoires likely differ. Non-shared clonotypes had lower generation probabilities than clonotypes shared by all four sorted-subset donors. Across subsets, estimated richness was generally greater for naive than for memory populations.

All of the donors resided in Nashville, Tennessee, and each was a Caucasian adult. This clone was counted only a few times. The target antigen is unknown. Data came from immunoSEQ multiplex PCR; TCRdb stores just in-frame clones and leaves some out. This table holds 550,000 to 850,000 clones, 74% found once. This CDR3 comprises 12 residues. Per germline, CDR1 MDHEN and CDR2 SYDVKM. The germline V and J ends were trimmed by 2 bases and 5 bases, with 6 bases remaining between them. The sequence came from a woman aged 25 to 45 in good health. Sequencing used memory CD4+ T cells sorted from blood. Specified subset: CD45RA-negative fraction. This chain connects TRBV28 to TRBJ1-2, with no clear D. This CDR3 is CASSLLAYGYTF. The CDR3, as DNA: TGTGCCAGCAGTTTACTGGCTTATGGCTACACCTTC.